The 3 T cell receptor beta chains below come from one sample, sequenced in a study of blood T cell repertoires in COVID-19. Clones were read by immunoSEQ multiplex PCR, and TCRdb kept only the in-frame ones, dropping some. The table includes about 390,000 clones, around nine tenths detected once. The sample comprised PBMCs or T cells enriched from blood (not recorded which). These receptors were obtained from a woman in her 50s who had recovered from COVID-19.

The V call is TRBV5-4, the J call TRBJ1-2; no definite D call. Per germline, CDR1 SGHNT and CDR2 YYREEE (reference sequence). There are 15 residues in the CDR3. The V end was cut by 5 bases, the J end by 3 bases, with 17 bases between. The CDR3 sequence is CASSHQLPADYGYTF. CDR3 DNA sequence: TGTGCCAGCAGTCACCAATTGCCCGCAGACTATGGCTACACCTTC.

This clone was detected once. The chain combines TRBV6-7 with TRBJ1-5, with TRBD1 as a possible D gene (6 bases). TRBV6-7 is sorted into the ORF group, with uncertain function. Trimming cost V 5 bases and J 4 bases, with 18 bases left between them. The CDR3 sequence is 16 residues long. Written as DNA, the CDR3 is TGTGCCAGCAGTACAGGGTCCAAAGAGACTAATCAGCCCCAGCATTTT. It encodes CASSTGSKETNQPQHF.

This chain joins TRBV4-2 and TRBJ2-7; 8 nucleotides match TRBD2. J lost 2 bases, V lost 1 base, and 4 bases had no gene match. CDR1 and CDR2 (germline): LGHNA, YNFKEQ. This CDR3 contains 15 residues. CDR3: CASSQGSGETYEQYF. Here the CDR3 DNA reads TGTGCCAGCAGCCAAGGTAGCGGGGAAACCTACGAGCAGTACTTC.